This is a list of T cell receptor beta chains from one sample in a study of shared clonotypes between healthy human individuals. Profiling relied on immunoSEQ multiplex PCR, and the TCRdb table lists in-frame clones only, not all of them. This sample has approximately 250,000 clones, with over 50% found just once. The source material was memory CD4+ T cells sorted from blood. Receptors were obtained from a man aged 25 to 40 in good health. CDR3s include the opening cysteine and the closing phenylalanine or tryptophan. D genes are given only for firm matches. Clone size is shown for a subset of rows, as once, few, many or a class of expanded clone.

>TRBJ2-7|TRBV7-9|few|.
TGTGCCAGCAGCTTAGGGGAGCGGAACTCCTACGAGCAGTACTTC
CASSLGERNSYEQYF
>TRBJ1-2|TRBV2|.|.
TGTGCCAGCAGTGTAGTGGGATTCGCCGATGGCTACACCTTC
CASSVVGFADGYTF
>TRBJ2-7|TRBV28|.|.
TGTGCCAGCAGTTTACTCCCTGGGGAGGTCGAGCAGTACTTC
CASSLLPGEVEQYF
>TRBJ2-1|TRBV11-2|.|.
TGTGCCAGCAGCGCAACTGGGGGCTACAATGAGCAGTTCTTC
CASSATGGYNEQFF
>TRBJ2-2|TRBV27|.|TRBD2
TGTGCCAGCAGTTTTTCCGGCGGGAGGAGGACCGGGGAGCTGTTTTTT
CASSFSGGRRTGELFF
>TRBJ2-7|TRBV9|many|.
TGTGCCAGCAGTCGTGGAGGCTCCCACTACGAGCAGTACTTC
CASSRGGSHYEQYF
>TRBJ2-1|TRBV7-9|.|.
TGTGCCAGCAGCCACGGACTAAATGAGCAGTTCTTC
CASSHGLNEQFF
>TRBJ2-1|TRBV28|.|.
TGTGCCAGCAGTTTCCCTAACGACAATGAGCAGTTCTTC
CASSFPNDNEQFF
>TRBJ2-3|TRBV7-9|.|.
TGTGCCAGCAGCTTGAGGGGAGCAGATACGCAGTATTTT
CASSLRGADTQYF
>TRBJ2-4|TRBV6-1|.|.
TGTGCCAGCAGTGAAAAGGACATTCAGTACTTC
CASSEKDIQYF
>TRBJ2-5|TRBV11-2|.|TRBD2
TGTGCCAGCAGCTTAAACCCGACTAGCGGGATCGAGACCCAGTACTTC
CASSLNPTSGIETQYF
>TRBJ2-7|TRBV5-4|once|TRBD2
TGTGCCAGCAGTGGCGGGAGGGCCCTCGGGTACGAGCAGTACTTC
CASSGGRALGYEQYF
>TRBJ2-3|TRBV11-2|.|TRBD2
TGTGCCAGCAGCTTAGATCGGTTTAGCGGGATCGTGTATTTT
CASSLDRFSGIVYF
>TRBJ2-2|TRBV9|.|.
TGTGCCAGCAGCGCCCACAGGACGAACACCGGGGAGCTGTTTTTT
CASSAHRTNTGELFF
>TRBJ2-5|TRBV29-1|.|.
TGCAGCGTTGAAGATCAAGAGACCCAGTACTTC
CSVEDQETQYF
>TRBJ2-7|TRBV5-8|.|TRBD1
TGTGCCAGCAGGGTCGGGACAGGGGACTCCTACGAGCAGTACTTC
CASRVGTGDSYEQYF
>TRBJ1-1|TRBV6-1|few|TRBD1
TGTGCCAGCACGCAGGGGGCAGGAGACACTGAAGCTTTCTTT
CASTQGAGDTEAFF
>TRBJ2-7|TRBV6-5|few|.
TGTGCCACCGCCAGGGCCCCTTCCTCCTACGAGCAGTACTTC
CATARAPSSYEQYF
>TRBJ2-2|TRBV19|.|.
TGTGCCAGTCTGGGGAGTACGAACACCGGGGAGCTGTTTTTT
CASLGSTNTGELFF
>TRBJ2-1|TRBV5-1|.|TRBD2
TGCGCCAGCACAAGACTAGCGGGAGGGAATGAGCAGTTCTTC
CASTRLAGGNEQFF
>TRBJ2-7|TRBV7-2|.|.
TGTGCCAGCAGCTTAGTCGTGGGGTACCACGAGCAGTACTTC
CASSLVVGYHEQYF
>TRBJ2-7|TRBV10-2|many|.
TGCGCCAGCACTCCTTCCTCCGGCGAGCAGTACTTC
CASTPSSGEQYF
>TRBJ2-3|TRBV7-9|few|TRBD2
TGTGCCAGCAGCTTAGGTCTCGCGGGAGACACGCAGTATTTT
CASSLGLAGDTQYF
>TRBJ2-5|TRBV7-9|.|TRBD1
TGTGCCAGCAGCTTAACAGGGGCGGAGGAGACCCAGTACTTC
CASSLTGAEETQYF
>TRBJ2-1|TRBV11-3|.|.
TGTGCCAGCAGCGTCGGGGGCCAGGCTTACAATGAGCAGTTCTTC
CASSVGGQAYNEQFF
>TRBJ2-1|TRBV14|few|.
TGTGCCAGCAGAGAGGGACTCCTCAATGAGCAGTTCTTC
CASREGLLNEQFF
>TRBJ2-7|TRBV27|.|.
TGTGCCAGCAGCTGGGGGCGGGGCGAGCAGTACTTC
CASSWGRGEQYF
>TRBJ2-7|TRBV10-2|few|.
TGCGCCAGCAAACAAACTTACGAGCAGTACTTC
CASKQTYEQYF
>TRBJ1-2|TRBV5-4|.|.
TGTGCCAGCAGCTTGGCAGGGATCCTGAGCTACACCTTC
CASSLAGILSYTF
>TRBJ2-7|TRBV18|.|.
TGTGCCAGCTCACCTTTCGGTCCAGATTTGACGTCCGAGCAGTACTTC
CASSPFGPDLTSEQYF
>TRBJ2-2|TRBV6-1|.|TRBD1
TGTGCCAGCAGTGAAGGGACAGGGGTGGTCGGGGAGCTGTTTTTT
CASSEGTGVVGELFF
>TRBJ1-1|TRBV2|.|.
TGTGCCAGCCGGACCTGGGGCGGGACTGAAGCTTTCTTT
CASRTWGGTEAFF
>TRBJ2-6|TRBV5-6|.|.
TGTGCCAGCAGCTTGGTCGGGGCCAACGTCCTGACTTTC
CASSLVGANVLTF
>TRBJ2-1|TRBV5-4|.|.
TGTGCCAGCAGCTTAGAAGGGGCCCGACGCAATGAGCAGTTCTTC
CASSLEGARRNEQFF
>TRBJ2-1|TRBV11-2|.|.
TGTGCCAGCAGCTTGGAGCTGGGTGAGCAGTTCTTC
CASSLELGEQFF
>TRBJ2-2|TRBV19|few|.
TGTGCCAGTAGTCCCGATTGGACCGGGGAGCTGTTTTTT
CASSPDWTGELFF
>TRBJ1-1|TRBV19|.|.
TGTGCCAGTAGTATAACCGCCCTGGGGGGGCCTGAAGCTTTCTTT
CASSITALGGPEAFF
>TRBJ2-1|TRBV28|many|.
TGTGCCAGCAGCCGTCGGCAGCCCTTGGATGAGCAGTTCTTC
CASSRRQPLDEQFF
>TRBJ1-4|TRBV4-3|few|.
TGCGCCAGCAGCCAAGATTGGGGGACTAATGAAAAACTGTTTTTT
CASSQDWGTNEKLFF
>TRBJ1-5|TRBV28|few|.
TGTGCCAGCAGATCCTATCAGCCCCAGCATTTT
CASRSYQPQHF
>TRBJ2-1|TRBV7-8|once|.
TGTGCCAGCAGCGCCAGGGATGGGACTCCTGGGTTCTTC
CASSARDGTPGFF
>TRBJ2-7|TRBV28|.|TRBD1
TGTGCCAGCAGTAGTTTGGGGTTCCACCGGGACAGGGGATACGAGCAGTACTTC
CASSSLGFHRDRGYEQYF
>TRBJ2-1|TRBV5-1|few|TRBD1
TGCGCCAGCAAAACAGGACAGGGGCCCGGTGCCGGGATCTTC
CASKTGQGPGAGIF
>TRBJ1-2|TRBV29-1|.|.
TGCAGCGTTGTGGGTGGGGCGCCTACTAACTATGGCTACACCTTC
CSVVGGAPTNYGYTF
>TRBJ1-4|TRBV5-1|.|.
TGCGCCAGCAGCCTGGCGGGTTCCTATGAAAAACTGTTTTTT
CASSLAGSYEKLFF
>TRBJ2-7|TRBV5-4|few|TRBD2
TGTGCCAGCAGCCAACCGACTAGCGGGATTGTTGACGAGCAGTACTTC
CASSQPTSGIVDEQYF
>TRBJ1-4|TRBV4-3|few|.
TGCGCCAGCAGCCAAGAGGGGGCTAATGAAAAACTGTTTTTT
CASSQEGANEKLFF
>TRBJ2-5|TRBV15|.|.
TGTGCCACCAGCAGAGACTTGGGGCATGCTGGAGAGACCCAGTACTTC
CATSRDLGHAGETQYF
>TRBJ2-5|TRBV6-5|.|TRBD2
TGTGCCAGCAGTTACTCGGGGAGGGCAGAGACCCAGTACTTC
CASSYSGRAETQYF
>TRBJ2-7|TRBV7-8|few|.
TGTGCCAGCAGCCCCCGGGTAGAGAACTACGAGCAGTACTTC
CASSPRVENYEQYF
>TRBJ2-6|TRBV19|.|TRBD1
TGTGCCAGTGAGGGCGTGGGCAGGGGGCACTCCTCTGGGGCCAACGTCCTGACTTTC
CASEGVGRGHSSGANVLTF
>TRBJ2-5|TRBV30|.|TRBD2
TGTGCCTGGAGACTAGCGGGAGGGGGGGAGACCCAGTACTTC
CAWRLAGGGETQYF
>TRBJ2-7|TRBV14|.|.
TGTGCCAGCAGCCGGGGGAGCTTCTACGAGCAGTACTTC
CASSRGSFYEQYF
>TRBJ2-4|TRBV2|once|.
TGTGCCAGCAGTGAAAGTGGGTTCGAAAACATTCAGTACTTC
CASSESGFENIQYF
>TRBJ2-7|TRBV28|.|.
TGTGCCAGCAGGTCCTCGGGCAGGTCCTACGAGCAGTACTTC
CASRSSGRSYEQYF
>TRBJ2-7|TRBV10-2|.|.
TGCGCCAGCAGTTCTGGGTTAGGCGAGCAGTACTTC
CASSSGLGEQYF
>TRBJ1-2|TRBV5-6|.|TRBD1
TGTGCCAGCAGCGAGGGACAGGATAACTATGGCTACACCTTC
CASSEGQDNYGYTF